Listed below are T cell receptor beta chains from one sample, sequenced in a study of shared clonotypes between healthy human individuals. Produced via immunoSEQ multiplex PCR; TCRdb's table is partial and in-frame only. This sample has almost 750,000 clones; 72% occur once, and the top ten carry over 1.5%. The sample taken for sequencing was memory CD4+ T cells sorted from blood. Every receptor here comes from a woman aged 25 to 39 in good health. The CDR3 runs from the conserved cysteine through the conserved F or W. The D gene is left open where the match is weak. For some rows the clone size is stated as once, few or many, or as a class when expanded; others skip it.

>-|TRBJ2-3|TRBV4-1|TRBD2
TGCGCCAGCAGCCAAGGACATAGCGGGAGCACAGATACGCAGTATTTT
CASSQGHSGSTDTQYF
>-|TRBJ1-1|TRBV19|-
TGTGCCAGTAGCAGACCGGACGCGGGCACTGAAGCTTTCTTT
CASSRPDAGTEAFF
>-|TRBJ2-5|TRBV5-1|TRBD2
TGCGCCAGCAGCTTGTTACTAGCGGGAGATGCGGGAGAGACCCAGTACTTC
CASSLLLAGDAGETQYF
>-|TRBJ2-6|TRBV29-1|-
TGCAGCGTTTTCAGCTCTGGGGCCAACGTCCTGACTTTC
CSVFSSGANVLTF
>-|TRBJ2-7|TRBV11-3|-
TGTGCCAGCAGCAACGGCTACGAGCAGTACTTC
CASSNGYEQYF
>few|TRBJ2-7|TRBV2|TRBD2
TGTGCCAGCAAAGCGGGAGAATGGACGGACGAGCAGTACTTC
CASKAGEWTDEQYF
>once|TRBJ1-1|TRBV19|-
TGTGCCAGTAGTATAGGACTTCAAAGGGTGTACGACACTGAAGCTTTCTTT
CASSIGLQRVYDTEAFF
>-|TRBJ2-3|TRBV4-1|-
TGCGCCAGCAGCCAAGACGCGTGGACTAGCACAGATACGCAGTATTTT
CASSQDAWTSTDTQYF
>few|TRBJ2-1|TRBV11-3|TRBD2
TGTGCCAGCAGCTCCGGGACTAGCGGTATGAATGAGCAGTTCTTC
CASSSGTSGMNEQFF
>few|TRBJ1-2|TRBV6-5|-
TGTGCCAGCAGTTACGGGCAGGATTCAGGCTACACCTTC
CASSYGQDSGYTF
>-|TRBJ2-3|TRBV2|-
TGTGCCAGCAGTACAGGACGGACCGGCACAGATACGCAGTATTTT
CASSTGRTGTDTQYF
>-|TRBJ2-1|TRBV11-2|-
TGTGCCAGCACCCCAGGATGGAGGGTCAATGAGCAGTTCTTC
CASTPGWRVNEQFF
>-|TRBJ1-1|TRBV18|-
TGTGCCAGCTCACCACGGATGGGGGCTCGGGACACTGAAGCTTTCTTT
CASSPRMGARDTEAFF
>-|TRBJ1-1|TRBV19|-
TGTGCCAGTAGCCGCACCCGGGGGGCCTCTGAAGCTTTCTTT
CASSRTRGASEAFF
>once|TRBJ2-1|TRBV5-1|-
TGCGCCAGCAGCTCGGATTCTAGCGCCTACAATGAGCAGTTCTTC
CASSSDSSAYNEQFF
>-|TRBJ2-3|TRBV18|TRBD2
TGTGCCAGCTCACCTTCGACTAGCGCCTTAATAGGAGGCCCAGATACGCAGTATTTT
CASSPSTSALIGGPDTQYF
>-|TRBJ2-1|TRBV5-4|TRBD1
TGTGCCAGCAGCTATCCGGACAGGGGGTCCTACAATGAGCAGTTCTTC
CASSYPDRGSYNEQFF
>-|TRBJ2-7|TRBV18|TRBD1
TGTGCCAGCTCACCTAGACAGGGTACCCCCTACGAGCAGTACTTC
CASSPRQGTPYEQYF
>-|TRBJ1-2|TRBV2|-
TGTGCCAGCAGTCAAAGGGCAAACTATGGCTACACCTTC
CASSQRANYGYTF
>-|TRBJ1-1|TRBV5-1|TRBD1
TGCGCCAGCAGCTTGGGGGACAGAGACTGGGCTGAAGCTTTCTTT
CASSLGDRDWAEAFF
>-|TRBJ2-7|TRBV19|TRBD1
TGTGCCAGTAGAGCCGGGACAGGGGGAACCTACGAGCAGTACTTC
CASRAGTGGTYEQYF
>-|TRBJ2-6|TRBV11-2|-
TGTGCCAGCAGCTTTCGGGGGGCGACTGGGGCCAACGTCCTGACTTTC
CASSFRGATGANVLTF
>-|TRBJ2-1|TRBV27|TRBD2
TGTGCCACCCGGAATGCGGGACTAGCCGACAATGAGCAGTTCTTC
CATRNAGLADNEQFF
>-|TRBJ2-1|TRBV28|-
TGTGCCAGCAGCTCGAGGGGAGCCTCCTACAATGAGCAGTTCTTC
CASSSRGASYNEQFF
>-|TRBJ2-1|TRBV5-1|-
TGCGCCAGCAGCTTCTCCTCGTCGGGCTACAATGAGCAGTTCTTC
CASSFSSSGYNEQFF
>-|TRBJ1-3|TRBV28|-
TGTGCCAGCAAATTAGCAGGGACCTCTGGAAACACCATATATTTT
CASKLAGTSGNTIYF
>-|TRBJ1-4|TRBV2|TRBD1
TGTGCCAGCGCCTGGTACAGGGGTAATGAAAAACTGTTTTTT
CASAWYRGNEKLFF
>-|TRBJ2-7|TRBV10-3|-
TGTGCCATCAGGACTGACAGCAACTACGAGCAGTACTTC
CAIRTDSNYEQYF
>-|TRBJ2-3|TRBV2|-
TGTGCCAGCAGTGAAGCGCGCGCAACTAGCACAGATACGCAGTATTTT
CASSEARATSTDTQYF
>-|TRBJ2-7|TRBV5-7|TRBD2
TGTGCCAGCAGTCAGGTTCTTGCGGGAGGGATCGAGCAGTACTTC
CASSQVLAGGIEQYF
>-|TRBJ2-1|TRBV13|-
TGTGCCAGCAGCTCACAGGACACGCTAGGGTATGAGCAGTTCTTC
CASSSQDTLGYEQFF
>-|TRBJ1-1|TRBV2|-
TGTGCCAGCAGTGAGATGGGGGGCCGCACTGAAGCTTTCTTT
CASSEMGGRTEAFF
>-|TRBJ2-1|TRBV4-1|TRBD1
TGCGCCAGCAGCCAACCCGGACAGGGGAGACTTTCGAAGCAGTTCTTC
CASSQPGQGRLSKQFF
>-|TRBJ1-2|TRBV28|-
TGTGCCAGCAGTTCGATGGCTTATGGCTACACCTTC
CASSSMAYGYTF
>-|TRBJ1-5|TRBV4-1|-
TGCGCCAGCAGCCAAGGCTGGGGGAGCCCCAATCAGCCCCAGCATTTT
CASSQGWGSPNQPQHF
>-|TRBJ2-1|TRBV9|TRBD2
TGTGCCAGCAGCGTAGGCGGGAGCGGGTACAATGAGCAGTTCTTC
CASSVGGSGYNEQFF
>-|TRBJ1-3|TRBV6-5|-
TGTGCCAGCAGTTACGAGCCGCGTCCAGGAAACACCATATATTTT
CASSYEPRPGNTIYF
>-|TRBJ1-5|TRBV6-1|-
TGTGCCAGCAGTGGGGTGGGGACGTCAGTCCAGGGCAATCAGCCCCAGCATTTT
CASSGVGTSVQGNQPQHF
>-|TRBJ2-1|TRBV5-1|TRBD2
TGCGCCAGCAGCTTGGGAGTAGCGGGAGTTGAGCAGTTCTTC
CASSLGVAGVEQFF
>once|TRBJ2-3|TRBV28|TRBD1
TGTGCCAGCAGCAACGACAGGGGCGGCACAGATACGCAGTATTTT
CASSNDRGGTDTQYF
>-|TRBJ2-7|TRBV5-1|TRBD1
TGCGCCAGCAGCACCGGACAGGTAGGCTTTGAGCAGTACTTC
CASSTGQVGFEQYF
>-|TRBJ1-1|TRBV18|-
TGTGCCAGCTCAAAATTGACAGGGAACACTGAAGCTTTCTTT
CASSKLTGNTEAFF
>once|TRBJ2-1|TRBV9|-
TGTGCCAGCAGCGCGCGGACAAGCTCCTACAATGAGCAGTTCTTC
CASSARTSSYNEQFF
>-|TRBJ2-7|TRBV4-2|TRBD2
TGTGCCAGCAGCCCGCGGGCTAGCGGCGCCTACGAGCAGTACTTC
CASSPRASGAYEQYF
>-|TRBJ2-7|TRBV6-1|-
TGTGCCAGCTCTGGGACCTTGAGCTCCTACGAGCAGTACTTC
CASSGTLSSYEQYF
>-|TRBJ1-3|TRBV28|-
TGTGCCAGCATCCCGACGGTCTCTGGAAACACCATATATTTT
CASIPTVSGNTIYF
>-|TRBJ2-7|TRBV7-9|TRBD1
TGTGCCAGCAGCTTTTGGGACAGGAGCTACGAGCAGTACTTC
CASSFWDRSYEQYF
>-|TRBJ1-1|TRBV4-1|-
TGCGCCAGCAGCCCGGGACGAATGAACACTGAAGCTTTCTTT
CASSPGRMNTEAFF
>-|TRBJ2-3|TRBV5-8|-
TGTGCCAGCAGCTCATCCGGGACCACGACAGATACGCAGTATTTT
CASSSSGTTTDTQYF
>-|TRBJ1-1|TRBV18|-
TGTGCCAGCTCACCACCGAGCCGGGGGGGCACTGAAGCTTTCTTT
CASSPPSRGGTEAFF
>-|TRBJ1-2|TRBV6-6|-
TGTGCCAGCAGCGGACCCTTCAGGGGTTACTATGGCTACACCTTC
CASSGPFRGYYGYTF
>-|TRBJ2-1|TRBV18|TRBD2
TGTGCCAGCTCACCTACTAGCGGGAGTGGATCGGCCAATGAGCAGTTCTTC
CASSPTSGSGSANEQFF
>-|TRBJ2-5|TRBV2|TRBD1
TGTGCCAGCAGTGCACAGGGGGCGGGGGAGACCCAGTACTTC
CASSAQGAGETQYF
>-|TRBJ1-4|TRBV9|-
TGTGCCAGCAGCGGGACAAATGAAAAACTGTTTTTT
CASSGTNEKLFF
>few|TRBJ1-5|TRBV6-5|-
TGTGCCAGCAGTCACCGGGGGGAGCCCCAGCATTTT
CASSHRGEPQHF